This TCR beta chain emerged from a study of blood T cell repertoires in COVID-19. Study-wide background: Samples representing acute and convalescent COVID-19 were sourced from the United States, Italy and Spain. T cells, B-cell-depleted T cells, or PBMCs provided the cDNA or gDNA that served as material.

Per the original data handling: Estimated nucleated cell counts came from reference gene primer amplification. The assay was immunoSEQ multiplex PCR, and TCRdb's table has in-frame clones only and misses some. D and trimming were read from the DNA, whereas the V and J calls and clone size are those reported in that table. The sample consists of under 150,000 clones, 88% of them appearing once. Trimming took 3 bases from V and 4 from J; bases not matched to a gene: 2. Germline CDR1 reads SGDLS; CDR2 reads YYNGEE. The CDR3 has 14 amino acids. Sequencing input: peripheral blood. The V call is TRBV9, the J call TRBJ1-5, with 9 bases matching TRBD1. The clonotype comes from a human donor in a cohort sampled during active COVID-19. The DNA of the CDR3 is TGTGCCAGCAGCGGGGACAGGGATAATCAGCCCCAGCATTTT. As protein: CASSGDRDNQPQHF.